This record covers a single T cell receptor (beta chain). This sample stems from a study of blood T cell repertoires in COVID-19. Study-level information: Sites in the United States, Italy and Spain provided acute and convalescent COVID-19 samples. T cells, B-cell-depleted T cells, or PBMCs provided the cDNA or gDNA that served as material.

V was clipped by 2 bases and J by 7 bases, with 9 bases between them. CDR1 and CDR2 (germline): MNHEY, SMNVEV (reference sequence). There are 13 residues in the CDR3. In the study's own analysis: Reference gene primers were amplified, and this amplification served to estimate nucleated cell counts. Libraries were prepared by immunoSEQ multiplex PCR; TCRdb keeps only in-frame clonotypes and omits some of them. Clone size and V and J calls were adopted from that table, with D and trimming inferred from the DNA. This sample yields under 350,000 clones, of which 75% to 85% are seen a single time; around 6.9% belongs to the top ten.

The sequenced sample was peripheral blood. This chain joins TRBV27 and TRBJ1-5, with a possible D match to TRBD1 (6 bases). The clonotype originates from a human donor in a cohort sampled during active COVID-19. The CDR3 loop is CASSLGQSQPQHF. The CDR3 DNA follows: TGTGCCAGCAGTTTAGGACAGTCACAGCCCCAGCATTTT.